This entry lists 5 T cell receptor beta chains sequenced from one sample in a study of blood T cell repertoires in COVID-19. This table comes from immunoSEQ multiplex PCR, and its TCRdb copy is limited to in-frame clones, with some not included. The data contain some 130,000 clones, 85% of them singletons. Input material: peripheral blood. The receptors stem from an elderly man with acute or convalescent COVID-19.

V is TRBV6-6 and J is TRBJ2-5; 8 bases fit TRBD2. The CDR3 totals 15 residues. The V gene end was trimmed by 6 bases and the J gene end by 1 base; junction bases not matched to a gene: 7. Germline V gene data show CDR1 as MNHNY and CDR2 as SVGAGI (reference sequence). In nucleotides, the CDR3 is TGTGCCAGCAGCGGGGGGGGTAGCGGCCAAGAGACCCAGTACTTC. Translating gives CASSGGGSGQETQYF.

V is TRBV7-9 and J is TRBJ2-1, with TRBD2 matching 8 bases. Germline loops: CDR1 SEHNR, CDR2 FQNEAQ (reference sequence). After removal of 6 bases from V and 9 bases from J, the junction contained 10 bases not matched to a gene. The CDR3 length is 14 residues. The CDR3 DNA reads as TGTGCCAGCAGTTTCGGGACTAGAGGTCGTGAGCAGTTCTTC. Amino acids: CASSFGTRGREQFF.

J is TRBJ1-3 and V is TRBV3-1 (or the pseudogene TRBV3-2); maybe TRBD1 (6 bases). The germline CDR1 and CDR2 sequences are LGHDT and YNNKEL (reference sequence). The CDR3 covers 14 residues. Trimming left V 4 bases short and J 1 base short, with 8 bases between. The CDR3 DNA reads TGTGCCAGCAGCCCACAGGGATCTGGAAACACCATATATTTT. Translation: CASSPQGSGNTIYF.

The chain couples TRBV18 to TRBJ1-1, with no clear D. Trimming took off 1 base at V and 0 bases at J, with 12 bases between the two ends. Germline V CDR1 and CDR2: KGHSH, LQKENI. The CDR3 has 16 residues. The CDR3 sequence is CASSPRAVSLNTEAFF. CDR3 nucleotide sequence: TGTGCCAGCTCACCACGGGCAGTCTCTCTGAACACTGAAGCTTTCTTT.

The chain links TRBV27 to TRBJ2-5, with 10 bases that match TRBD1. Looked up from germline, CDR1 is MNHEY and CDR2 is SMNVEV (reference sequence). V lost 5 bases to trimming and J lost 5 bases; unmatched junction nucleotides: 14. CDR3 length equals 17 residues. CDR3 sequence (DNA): TGTGCCAGCAGTCCCCCGAAGGGACAGGGGAGCCGTGAGACCCAGTACTTC. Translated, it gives CASSPPKGQGSRETQYF.